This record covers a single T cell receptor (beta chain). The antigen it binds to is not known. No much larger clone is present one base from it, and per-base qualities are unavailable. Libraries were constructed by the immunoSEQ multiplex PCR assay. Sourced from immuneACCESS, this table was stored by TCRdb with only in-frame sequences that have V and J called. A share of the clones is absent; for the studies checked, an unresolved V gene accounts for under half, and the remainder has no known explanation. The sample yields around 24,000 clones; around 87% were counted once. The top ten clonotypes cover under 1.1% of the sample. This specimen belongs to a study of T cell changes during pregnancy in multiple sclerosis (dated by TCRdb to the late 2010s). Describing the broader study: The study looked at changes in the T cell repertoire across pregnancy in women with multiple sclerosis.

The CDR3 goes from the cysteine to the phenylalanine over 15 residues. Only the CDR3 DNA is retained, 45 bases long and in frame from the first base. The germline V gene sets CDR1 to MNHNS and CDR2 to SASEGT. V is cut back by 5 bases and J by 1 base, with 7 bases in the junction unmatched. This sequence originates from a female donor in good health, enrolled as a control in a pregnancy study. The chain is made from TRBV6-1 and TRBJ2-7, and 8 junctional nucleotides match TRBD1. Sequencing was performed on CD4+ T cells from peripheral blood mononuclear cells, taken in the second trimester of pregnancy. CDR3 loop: CASSSDRGRSYEQYF. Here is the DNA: TGTGCCAGCAGTAGCGACAGGGGAAGGTCCTACGAGCAGTACTTC.